What follows is one TCR beta chain and its context. The V end lost 8 bases, the J end lost 10 bases, and 15 bases lay between the germline ends. The CDR3 has 12 amino acids. Germline V gene data show CDR1 as SGHTA and CDR2 as FQGNSA. These data originate in a study of blood T cell repertoires in COVID-19. Profiled with immunoSEQ multiplex PCR; TCRdb holds only in-frame clones, not every one. The sample has 300,000 to 350,000 clones, just over 85% seen once. The chain has TRBV7-2 and TRBJ2-1, with D perhaps matching TRBD1 (6 bases). The sample taken for sequencing was PBMCs or T cells enriched from blood (not recorded which). This receptor was identified in a middle-aged woman with acute COVID-19. The CDR3 DNA sequence: TGTGCCAGCGGCTCCCAGGGGCGAGAGCAGTTCTTC. It yields the protein CASGSQGREQFF. Full variable domain (missing parts from reference TRBV7-2 and TRBJ2-1): GAGVSQSPSNKVTEKGKDVELRCDPISGHTALYWYRQSLGQGLEFLIYFQGNSAPDKSGLPSDRFSAERTGGSVSTLTIQRTQQEDSAVYLCASGSQGREQFFGPGTRLTVL.